Listed below are T cell receptor beta chains from one sample, sequenced in a study of OX40 agonist ivuxolimab in advanced cancers. Libraries were prepared by immunoSEQ multiplex PCR; TCRdb keeps only in-frame clonotypes and omits some of them. This table holds tens of thousands of clones, 92% found once. The sequencing here drew on CD4+ or CD8+ T cells sorted from blood, taken in a trial of the OX40 agonist ivuxolimab. These receptors all come from an adult with an advanced solid tumor such as melanoma, head and neck, liver or kidney cancer. Both conserved end residues are part of each CDR3. D genes are given only for firm matches. Some rows mark clone size as missing; the rest say once, few, many or name a class of expanded clone.

>once|.|TRBJ2-2|TRBV27
CASSMTANTGELFF
TGTGCCAGCAGTATGACAGCGAACACCGGGGAGCTGTTTTTT
>.|TRBD2|TRBJ2-1|TRBV28
CASSWGGAFSYNEQFF
TGTGCCAGCAGTTGGGGAGGGGCCTTTTCCTACAATGAGCAGTTCTTC
>.|.|TRBJ2-2|TRBV30
CAWRSGYGGELFF
TGTGCCTGGAGGAGCGGGTATGGCGGGGAGCTGTTTTTT
>.|.|TRBJ2-7|TRBV4-2
CASSQEVGDLPYEQYF
TGTGCCAGCAGCCAAGAGGTGGGAGACTTACCCTACGAGCAGTACTTC
>.|.|TRBJ2-2|TRBV7-9
CASSLGLYTGELFF
TGTGCCAGCAGCTTAGGCCTATACACCGGGGAGCTGTTTTTT
>few|.|TRBJ2-2|TRBV19
CASSIGITGELFF
TGTGCCAGTAGTATTGGTATCACCGGGGAGCTGTTTTTT
>.|.|TRBJ2-2|TRBV4-1
CASSQEGVNTGELFF
TGCGCCAGCAGCCAAGAGGGGGTCAACACCGGGGAGCTGTTTTTT
>.|TRBD2|TRBJ2-2|TRBV28
CASSFLTGGPGELFF
TGTGCCAGCAGTTTTCTGACGGGAGGACCCGGGGAGCTGTTTTTT
>few|.|TRBJ1-5|TRBV19
CASSIWSRGNQPQHF
TGTGCCAGTAGTATCTGGTCCCGGGGCAATCAGCCCCAGCATTTT
>.|.|TRBJ2-2|TRBV27
CASSLSGTGELFF
TGTGCCAGCAGTTTATCGGGAACCGGGGAGCTGTTTTTT
>.|.|TRBJ1-4|TRBV28
CASSLFREGLFF
TGTGCCAGCAGTTTGTTCCGGGAAGGGCTGTTTTTT
>.|.|TRBJ1-3|TRBV4-1
CASSPPGLGTGNTIYF
TGCGCCAGCAGCCCCCCAGGTTTGGGGACCGGAAACACCATATATTTT
>.|.|TRBJ2-7|TRBV28
CASSFGMVVSSYEQYF
TGTGCCAGCAGTTTCGGTATGGTGGTTAGCTCCTACGAGCAGTACTTC
>.|.|TRBJ2-7|TRBV5-1
CASSLLGEQYF
TGCGCCAGCAGCTTGCTGGGGGAGCAGTACTTC
>.|TRBD2|TRBJ2-7|TRBV27
CASSAGTRAYEQYF
TGTGCCAGCAGTGCCGGGACTAGGGCCTACGAGCAGTACTTC
>.|.|TRBJ2-7|TRBV28
CASSFDSSYEQYF
TGTGCCAGCAGTTTTGACAGCTCCTACGAGCAGTACTTC
>.|.|TRBJ2-7|TRBV7-2
CASSFGGRPYEQYF
TGTGCCAGCAGCTTTGGTGGTAGACCCTACGAGCAGTACTTC